This TCR beta chain stems from a study of control samples from healthy donors and cancer patients. Assay used: immunoSEQ multiplex PCR; TCRdb lists only in-frame clones, some missing. Altogether approximately 100,000 clones are present, less than 95% being singletons, with the ten largest covering more than 3.5%. Looked up from germline, CDR1 is SGHTA and CDR2 is FQGNSA. Trimming removed 2 bases from V and 3 bases from J, with 17 bases in between. CDR3 size: 16 residues. V gene TRBV7-2 combines with J gene TRBJ2-7, with a tentative D call TRBD2 (6 bases). The sample comprised blood. This receptor was identified in a young woman in good health. The CDR3 nucleotides are TGTGCCAGCAGCTTATACGTCGCGCCTAGCGTCTACGAGCAGTACTTC. It encodes CASSLYVAPSVYEQYF.